This TCR beta chain was documented in a study of PD-L1 blockade in urothelial cancer. Sequencing used immunoSEQ multiplex PCR; TCRdb keeps in-frame clones, though not all of them. The sample consists of tens of thousands of clones, approximately 77% of them appearing once. The germline gives CDR1 MNHNY, CDR2 SVGAGI (reference sequence). This CDR3 is 13 amino acids long. Germline trimming cut 3 bases from V and 9 bases from J; bases unmatched to any gene: 5. The sample was PBMCs, taken around atezolizumab (anti-PD-L1) treatment. The V and J genes are TRBV6-6 and TRBJ2-1; 7 bases are shared with TRBD2. The clonotype originates from a man in his 70s with urothelial cancer. CDR3 amino acids: CASSYGGEGEQFF. The CDR3 DNA is TGTGCCAGCAGTTATGGTGGGGAGGGTGAGCAGTTCTTC.